This T cell receptor beta chain originates from a study of early T cells in non-severe SARS-CoV-2 infection. Each cDNA molecule carried a unique molecular identifier. One entry per CDR3 protein results from TCRdb running MiXCR on the 5' RACE reads. The sample carries roughly 99,000 distinct CDR3 sequences, around 10% recorded once. This clonotype has just a few counts. CDR1 is SNHLY and CDR2 is FYNNEI in the germline V gene. This CDR3 region has 15 residues. V was clipped by 6 bases and J by 8 bases, with 17 bases between them. The TCR was taken from an adult who was a healthcare worker with PCR-confirmed SARS-CoV-2 infection or an uninfected control (not recorded which). The rearrangement joins TRBV2 to TRBJ1-6, with D tentatively TRBD1 (5 bases). Sequencing input: whole blood. CDR3 sequence: CASRMTVGADSPLHF. The DNA of the CDR3 is TGTGCCAGCAGGATGACAGTAGGGGCAGATTCACCCCTCCACTTT.